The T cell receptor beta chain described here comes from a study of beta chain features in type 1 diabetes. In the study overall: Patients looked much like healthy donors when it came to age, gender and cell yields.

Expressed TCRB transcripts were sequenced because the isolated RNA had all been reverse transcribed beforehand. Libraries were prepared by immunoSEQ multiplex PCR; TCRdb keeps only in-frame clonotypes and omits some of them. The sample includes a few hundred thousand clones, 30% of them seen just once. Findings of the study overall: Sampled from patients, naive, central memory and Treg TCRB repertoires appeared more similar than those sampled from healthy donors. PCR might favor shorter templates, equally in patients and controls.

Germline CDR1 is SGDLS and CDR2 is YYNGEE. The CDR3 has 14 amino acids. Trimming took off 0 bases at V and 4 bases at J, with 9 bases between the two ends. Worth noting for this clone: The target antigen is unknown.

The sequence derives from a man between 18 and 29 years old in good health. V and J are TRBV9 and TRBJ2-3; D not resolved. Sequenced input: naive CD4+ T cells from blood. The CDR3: CASSVATASDTQYF. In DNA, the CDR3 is TGTGCCAGCAGCGTAGCTACAGCATCAGATACGCAGTATTTT.